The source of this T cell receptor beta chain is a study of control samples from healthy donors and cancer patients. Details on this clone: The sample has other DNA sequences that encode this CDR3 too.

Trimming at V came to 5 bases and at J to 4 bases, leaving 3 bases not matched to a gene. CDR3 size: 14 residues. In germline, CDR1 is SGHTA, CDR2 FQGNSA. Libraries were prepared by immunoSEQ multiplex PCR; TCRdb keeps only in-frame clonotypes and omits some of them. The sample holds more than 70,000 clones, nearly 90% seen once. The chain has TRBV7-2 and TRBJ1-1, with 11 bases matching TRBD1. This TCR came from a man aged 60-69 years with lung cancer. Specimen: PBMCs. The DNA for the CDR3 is TGTGCCAGCAGCCGGGACAGGGGGGGCACTGAAGCTTTCTTT. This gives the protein CASSRDRGGTEAFF.